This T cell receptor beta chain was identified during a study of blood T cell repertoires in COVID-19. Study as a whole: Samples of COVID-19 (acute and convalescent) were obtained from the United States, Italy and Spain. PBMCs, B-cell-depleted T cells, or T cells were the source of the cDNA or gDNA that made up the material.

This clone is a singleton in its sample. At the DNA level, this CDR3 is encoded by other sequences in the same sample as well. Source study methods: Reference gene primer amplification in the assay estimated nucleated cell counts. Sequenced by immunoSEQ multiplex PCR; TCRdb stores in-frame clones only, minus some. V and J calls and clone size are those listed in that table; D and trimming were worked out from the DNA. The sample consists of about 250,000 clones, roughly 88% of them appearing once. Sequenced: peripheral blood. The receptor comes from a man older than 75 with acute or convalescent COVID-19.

CDR3 protein: CASSVGQGPGEQYF. CDR3 bases: TGTGCCAGCAGCGTCGGACAGGGACCGGGCGAGCAGTACTTC. This chain connects TRBV9 to TRBJ2-7; TRBD1 agrees at 8 bases. The CDR3 has 14 residues. Germline V gives CDR1 SGDLS, CDR2 YYNGEE. Trimming took 2 bases from V and 6 from J; bases not matched to a gene: 7.